The T cell receptor (beta chain) described here comes from a study of T cell responses to AZD1222 COVID-19 vaccine. Looking at the study overall: Second-dose groups at about 4 or about 12 weeks were pooled.

As to this clone: Its cognate antigen is unknown.

Clones were read by immunoSEQ multiplex PCR, and TCRdb kept only the in-frame ones, dropping some. The sample records around 100,000 clones, approximately 81% being singletons. Study conclusions and caveats: Repertoires were collected only later (after the peak T cell response had occurred). CD4 TCRs covered the whole spike, strongest at regions 160-218 and 743-854. White British donors predominated, females outnumbered males, and clonal diversity was possibly underestimated.

CDR3 size: 13 residues. V lost 6 bases, J lost 6 bases, and 11 bases lay in between. Germline V gene lookup returns CDR1 LGHNT and CDR2 FRNRAP. This sequence was found in an adult in good health. The genes are TRBV12-5 and TRBJ2-2; TRBD1 is a possible D gene (6 bases). The sequences come from peripheral blood, collected on day 0 of AZD1222 vaccination. In DNA form, the CDR3 reads TGTGCTAGTGGAACCGACAGGTCCGGGGAGCTGTTTTTT. This codes for CASGTDRSGELFF.